Following are 32 T cell receptor beta chains from one sample sequenced in a study of blood T cell repertoires in COVID-19 (dated by TCRdb to about 2020). Library prep was done by the immunoSEQ multiplex PCR assay. Drawn from immuneACCESS, this table holds only the in-frame rearrangements with V and J called that TCRdb kept. Clones are partly lost; checked studies trace under half to an unresolved V gene and leave the rest unexplained. The sample includes roughly 160,000 clones, with 70% to 90% observed a single time. The ten largest clones take up approximately 2% of the sample. Sequenced material: peripheral blood. Receptor source: a man over 45 who had recovered from COVID-19.

The chain carries TRBV6-2 or TRBV6-3 and TRBJ2-1; 7 bases are a match to TRBD1. The germline V gene encodes CDR1 MNHEY and CDR2 SVGEGT. With 5 bases clipped from V and 4 bases from J, the junction kept 2 bases outside the gene matches. The CDR3 sequence is 13 residues long. The DNA for the CDR3 is TGTGCCAGCAGTCGACAGGGATACAATGAGCAGTTCTTC. This translates into CASSRQGYNEQFF.

The chain uses TRBV6-5 and TRBJ1-5; TRBD1 matches at 10 bases. Germline V gives CDR1 MNHEY, CDR2 SVGAGI. Trimming took 8 bases from V and 4 from J; bases not matched to a gene: 8. There are 15 residues in the CDR3. CDR3 nucleotides: TGTGCCAGCCGGACCGGACAGGGGGGGAATCAGCCCCAGCATTTT. Translation: CASRTGQGGNQPQHF.

The V gene is TRBV7-2, the J gene TRBJ2-3; TRBD2 might be the D (6 bases). Trimming pared 3 bases from V and 0 bases from J, leaving 10 bases between. CDR1 is SGHTA, CDR2 FQGNSA, per germline. This CDR3 comprises 15 residues. CDR3 bases: TGTGCCAGCAGCTTGTTCGGGGGTAGCACAGATACGCAGTATTTT. This sequence encodes CASSLFGGSTDTQYF.

V is TRBV27 and J is TRBJ1-5; 7 bases are shared with TRBD1. The CDR3 is made up of 16 amino acids. Germline V CDR1 and CDR2: MNHEY, SMNVEV (reference sequence). V dropped 1 base and J dropped 3; count of bases not matched to a gene: 6. The CDR3 spells CASSLYPGGVNQPQHF. CDR3 sequence (DNA): TGTGCCAGCAGTTTATATCCAGGGGGAGTCAATCAGCCCCAGCATTTT.

The V call is TRBV15, the J call TRBJ2-7; D may be TRBD1 (5 bases). Germline V lookup: CDR1 LNHNV, CDR2 YYDKDF (reference sequence). This CDR3 is 15 amino acids long. Deletions cut 2 bases from V and 5 bases from J, with 16 bases between. The chain's CDR3 is CATSRRVGATHEQYF. Written as DNA, the CDR3 is TGTGCCACCAGCAGAAGGGTAGGGGCGACTCACGAGCAGTACTTC.

This chain joins TRBV7-3 and TRBJ2-7; D is unclear. CDR3 length equals 11 residues. Germline CDR1 SGHTA, CDR2 FQGTGA. The V and J ends lost 5 bases and 6 bases respectively, with 8 bases between them. The CDR3 protein is CASSGRSEQYF. The CDR3 DNA is TGTGCCAGCAGCGGCCGGAGCGAGCAGTACTTC.

DNA of the CDR3: TGTGCCAGTAGTAAACAGGGTACCGTAGAAAAACTGTTTTTT. Translation: CASSKQGTVEKLFF. J is TRBJ1-4 and V is TRBV19, with D perhaps matching TRBD1 (6 bases). This CDR3 spans 14 amino acids. The V gene lost 4 bases and the J gene lost 8 bases, with 14 bases spanning the gap. Germline V gene sequence: CDR1 LNHDA, CDR2 SQIVND (reference sequence). Using reference TRBV19 and TRBJ1-4 for the parts outside the CDR3, the full variable domain is DGGITQSPKYLFRKEGQNVTLSCEQNLNHDAMYWYRQDPGQGLRLIYYSQIVNDFQKGDIAEGYSVSREKKESFPLTVTSAQKNPTAFYLCASSKQGTVEKLFFGSGTQLSVL.

J is TRBJ1-2 and V is TRBV5-1; D is perhaps TRBD1 (5 bases). Germline V gives CDR1 SGHRS, CDR2 YFSETQ. CDR3 length: 14 residues. The V end was cut by 4 bases, the J end by 6 bases, with 16 bases between. CDR3 bases: TGCGCCAGCAGCCATCCCCGGGACTTCAATGGCTACACCTTC. Translated, it gives CASSHPRDFNGYTF.

In this sample, this clone turned up once. The gene calls are TRBV7-3 and TRBJ2-3; 11 nucleotides agree with TRBD2. The V gene's germline CDR1 is SGHTA and CDR2 FQGTGA. After removal of 5 bases from V and 3 bases from J, the junction contained 7 bases not matched to a gene. This CDR3 region has 16 residues. The CDR3 loop reads CASSIYSGGATDTQYF. The CDR3, as DNA: TGTGCCAGCAGCATTTATAGCGGGGGGGCAACAGATACGCAGTATTTT.

The V gene is TRBV7-8, the J gene TRBJ2-1; 8 bases agree with TRBD1. CDR3 length equals 14 residues. Per the germline V gene, CDR1 is SGHVS and CDR2 is FQNEAQ. The V and J ends lost 1 base and 10 bases, in that order; junction bases with no gene match: 6. The CDR3 loop is CASSLVQGAGEQFF. In DNA, the CDR3 is TGTGCCAGCAGCTTAGTTCAGGGGGCAGGGGAGCAGTTCTTC.

This chain links TRBV6-1 with TRBJ2-3, with a weak D call TRBD2 (6 bases). This CDR3 spans 16 amino acids. In germline, CDR1 is MNHNS, CDR2 SASEGT. V lost 3 bases, J lost 4 bases, and 17 bases lay in between. CDR3 nucleotide sequence: TGTGCCAGCAGTGACCGGGACGCCCGGAGGGCAGATACGCAGTATTTT. It specifies CASSDRDARRADTQYF.

The chain uses TRBV15 and TRBJ2-1, with TRBD2 identical over 7 bases. CDR3 length: 15 amino acids. With 1 base clipped from V and 4 bases from J, the junction kept 4 bases outside the gene matches. CDR1 and CDR2 from the germline V gene are LNHNV and YYDKDF (reference sequence). In DNA form, the CDR3 reads TGTGCCACCAGCAGAGGGAGCGGGGTATACAATGAGCAGTTCTTC. Amino acid sequence: CATSRGSGVYNEQFF.

The chain employs TRBV5-1 and TRBJ1-5; the D gene is possibly TRBD1 (5 bases). CDR1 is SGHRS, CDR2 YFSETQ, per germline. V lost 0 bases and J 2 bases, leaving 6 bases between the germline ends. The length of the CDR3 is 14 residues. CDR3 sequence reads: CASSLAGGNQPQHF. The CDR3 DNA follows: TGCGCCAGCAGCTTGGCGGGGGGCAATCAGCCCCAGCATTTT.

The chain couples TRBV19 to TRBJ1-1; D is possibly TRBD1 (5 bases). The germline V and J ends were trimmed by 7 bases and 0 bases, with 9 bases remaining between them. Per the germline V gene, CDR1 is LNHDA and CDR2 is SQIVND (reference sequence). This CDR3 has 13 residues. The CDR3 sequence: CASKDTVNTEAFF. The CDR3 coding sequence is TGTGCCAGTAAGGACACAGTGAACACTGAAGCTTTCTTT. Using reference TRBV19 and TRBJ1-1 for the parts outside the CDR3, the full variable domain is DGGITQSPKYLFRKEGQNVTLSCEQNLNHDAMYWYRQDPGQGLRLIYYSQIVNDFQKGDIAEGYSVSREKKESFPLTVTSAQKNPTAFYLCASKDTVNTEAFFGQGTRLTVV.

This chain links TRBV9 with TRBJ2-1; 10 bases agree with TRBD2. This CDR3 contains 15 residues. Looked up from germline, CDR1 is SGDLS and CDR2 is YYNGEE. V trimming: 0 bases; J trimming: 4 bases; junction bases outside the gene matches: 1. CDR3 sequence: CASSVGTSGYNEQFF. The CDR3 DNA is TGTGCCAGCAGCGTAGGGACTAGCGGATACAATGAGCAGTTCTTC.

The chain couples TRBV6-5 to TRBJ1-2; the match to TRBD1 covers 7 bases. The germline CDR1 and CDR2 sequences are MNHEY and SVGAGI. V shed 10 bases and J 6 bases; nucleotides not matched to a gene: 2. The CDR3 runs to 10 residues. The CDR3 protein is CATTGDGYTF. DNA of the CDR3: TGTGCCACAACAGGGGATGGCTACACCTTC.

The J gene is TRBJ1-4, the V gene TRBV15, with a weak D call TRBD1 (6 bases). Germline V gene data show CDR1 as LNHNV and CDR2 as YYDKDF (reference sequence). The CDR3 extends over 13 amino acids. V was shortened by 9 bases and J by 3 bases, with 11 bases between the two germline ends. In DNA form, the CDR3 reads TGTGCCACGCTGGACAGAGCTAATGAAAAACTGTTTTTT. Translated, it gives CATLDRANEKLFF.

The chain links TRBV19 to TRBJ2-7, with 12 positions matching TRBD1. Trimming cost V 6 bases and J 2 bases; bases outside gene matches: 2. The CDR3 totals 14 residues. Germline assignment: CDR1 LNHDA and CDR2 SQIVND (reference sequence). In DNA form, the CDR3 reads TGTGCCAGTAGCGGGACAGGGGGCACCTACGAGCAGTACTTC. Its translation is CASSGTGGTYEQYF. The full variable domain, with the rest looked up from reference TRBV19 and TRBJ2-7, is DGGITQSPKYLFRKEGQNVTLSCEQNLNHDAMYWYRQDPGQGLRLIYYSQIVNDFQKGDIAEGYSVSREKKESFPLTVTSAQKNPTAFYLCASSGTGGTYEQYFGPGTRLTVT.

The chain uses TRBV5-1 and TRBJ2-1; TRBD2 aligns across 10 bases. The CDR3 has 18 residues. The V segment lost 1 base and the J segment 0 bases; nucleotides outside the gene matches: 7. Germline V CDR1 and CDR2: SGHRS, YFSETQ. This CDR3 reads CASSLRPVAGGSYNEQFF. DNA of the CDR3: TGCGCCAGCAGCTTGCGTCCCGTAGCGGGGGGCTCCTACAATGAGCAGTTCTTC.

Remarks on this clone: One end of the junction is discordant with germline, which a read error may explain. This chain joins TRBV11-1 and TRBJ2-7; unclear D gene. CDR3 length: 13 amino acids. Per germline, CDR1 SGHAT and CDR2 FQDESV (reference sequence). This CDR3 reads CASSLYSSHEQYF. The CDR3, as DNA: TGTGCCAGCAGCTTATATTCCTCCCACGAGCAGTACTTC.

A note on this clone: Other DNA sequences of this sample code for an identical CDR3. This chain joins TRBV19 and TRBJ2-7; 9 bases align to TRBD1. This CDR3 comprises 13 residues. Trimming took 6 bases from V and 1 from J; bases not matched to a gene: 1. The germline CDR1 and CDR2 sequences are LNHDA and SQIVND (reference sequence). The CDR3 sequence is CASRDRGSYEQYF. The CDR3 bases are TGTGCCAGTAGGGACAGGGGTTCCTACGAGCAGTACTTC.

The V call is TRBV5-1, the J call TRBJ2-7; possible D gene TRBD1, 8 bases. Germline lookup yields CDR1 SGHRS and CDR2 YFSETQ. This CDR3 has 15 residues. Between the trimmed V and J ends, which lost 4 bases and 4 bases, there was a span of 18 bases. The CDR3 coding sequence is TGCGCCAGCAGCATGAACAGGGGGGGTCTTTACGAGCAGTACTTC. Protein sequence: CASSMNRGGLYEQYF.

The chain combines TRBV5-1 with TRBJ1-2; no clear D. From germline, CDR1 is SGHRS and CDR2 YFSETQ. The CDR3 loop spans 15 amino acids. V was shortened by 0 bases and J by 3 bases, with 12 bases between the two germline ends. CDR3 region: CASSLGPLTDYGYTF. DNA for the CDR3: TGCGCCAGCAGCTTGGGGCCCCTGACTGACTATGGCTACACCTTC.

The chain is built from TRBV6-2 or TRBV6-3 and TRBJ2-1; maybe TRBD2 (5 bases). CDR3 length equals 16 residues. Germline CDR1 is MNHEY and CDR2 is SVGEGT. The ends were cut back, 2 bases at V and 7 bases at J, with 18 bases in the middle. CDR3 protein: CASSYEAAKGRNEQFF. In nucleotides, the CDR3 is TGTGCCAGCAGTTACGAAGCGGCCAAAGGTCGGAATGAGCAGTTCTTC.

This clone came up once. V and J are TRBV13 and TRBJ1-4; TRBD1 aligns across 8 bases. Germline CDR1 and CDR2: PRHDT and FYEKMQ (reference sequence). V was clipped by 3 bases and J by 7 bases; unmatched bases: 7. CDR3 size: 15 residues. The CDR3 spells CASSFRTGGGEKLFF. The CDR3 DNA sequence: TGTGCCAGCAGCTTCCGAACAGGGGGAGGTGAAAAACTGTTTTTT.

The chain carries TRBV29-1 and TRBJ1-1; weak D call: TRBD1 (6 bases). The CDR3 length is 14 residues. The germline V gene encodes CDR1 SQVTM and CDR2 ANQGSEA. V dropped 6 bases and J dropped 1 base, with 15 bases sitting between them. CDR3 DNA: TGCAGCGTGCTCGAGGGGGTGGCGAACACTGAAGCTTTCTTT. It specifies CSVLEGVANTEAFF.

The chain employs TRBV5-4 and TRBJ2-7; 11 bases are a match to TRBD2. The V and J ends lost 0 bases and 0 bases, in that order; junction bases with no gene match: 2. This CDR3 has 16 residues. Germline CDR1 reads SGHNT; CDR2 reads YYREEE (reference sequence). Written as DNA, the CDR3 is TGTGCCAGCAGCTTGGGACTAGCGGGGCGCTCCTACGAGCAGTACTTC. Its protein is CASSLGLAGRSYEQYF.

The chain carries TRBV24-1 and TRBJ2-1; 11 bases agree with TRBD1. V dropped 4 bases and J dropped 6; count of bases not matched to a gene: 7. This CDR3 has 16 residues. The germline V gene has CDR1 KGHDR and CDR2 SFDVKD. The chain's CDR3 is CATSDRTGGALNEQFF. CDR3 sequence (DNA): TGTGCCACCAGTGACCGGACAGGGGGCGCCCTCAATGAGCAGTTCTTC.

CDR3 in amino acids: CSVVPGYNEQFF. Here the CDR3 DNA reads TGCAGCGTTGTGCCCGGGTACAATGAGCAGTTCTTC. This rearrangement joins TRBV29-1 to TRBJ2-1; D is ambiguous. The CDR3 runs to 12 residues. With 4 bases removed from V and 4 bases from J, the gap between germline ends came to 8 bases. From germline, CDR1 is SQVTM and CDR2 ANQGSEA.

This chain joins TRBV5-8 and TRBJ1-2; 10 nucleotides agree with TRBD1. The CDR3 has 15 residues. V was clipped by 2 bases and J by 2 bases; unmatched bases: 3. In germline, CDR1 is SGHTS, CDR2 YDEGEE. The chain's CDR3 is CASSLRDRGNYGYTF. The CDR3 nucleotides read TGTGCCAGCAGCTTACGGGACAGGGGAAACTATGGCTACACCTTC.

This chain links TRBV2 with TRBJ2-5, with 15 bases lining up with TRBD2. Germline CDR1 is SNHLY and CDR2 is FYNNEI. V gave up 6 bases and J gave up 5 bases; unmatched junction bases: 7. The CDR3 totals 16 residues. The CDR3 sequence: CASRRGLAGGGETQYF. CDR3 nucleotide sequence: TGTGCCAGCAGGCGGGGACTAGCGGGAGGAGGTGAGACCCAGTACTTC.

The chain carries TRBV5-6 and TRBJ2-7; D is perhaps TRBD2 (6 bases). V was pared by 1 base and J by 0 bases, with 14 bases between. The length of the CDR3 is 16 residues. Per germline, CDR1 SGHDT and CDR2 YYEEEE. This CDR3 reads CASSLWGLRSSYEQYF. DNA for the CDR3: TGTGCCAGCAGCTTGTGGGGACTTAGAAGCTCCTACGAGCAGTACTTC.